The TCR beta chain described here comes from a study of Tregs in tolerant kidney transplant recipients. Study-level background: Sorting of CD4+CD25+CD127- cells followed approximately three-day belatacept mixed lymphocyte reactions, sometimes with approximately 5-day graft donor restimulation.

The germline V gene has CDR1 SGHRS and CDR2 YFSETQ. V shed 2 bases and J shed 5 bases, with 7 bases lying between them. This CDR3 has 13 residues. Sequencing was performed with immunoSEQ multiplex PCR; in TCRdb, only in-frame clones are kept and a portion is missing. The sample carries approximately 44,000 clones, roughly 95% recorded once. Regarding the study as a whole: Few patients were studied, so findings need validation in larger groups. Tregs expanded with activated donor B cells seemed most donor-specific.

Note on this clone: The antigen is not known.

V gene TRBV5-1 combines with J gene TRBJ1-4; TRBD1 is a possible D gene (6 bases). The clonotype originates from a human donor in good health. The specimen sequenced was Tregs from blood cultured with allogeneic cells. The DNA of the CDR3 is TGCGCCAGCAGCTTCGGACAGAATGAAAAACTGTTTTTT. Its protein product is CASSFGQNEKLFF. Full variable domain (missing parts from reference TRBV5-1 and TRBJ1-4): KAGVTQTPRYLIKTRGQQVTLSCSPISGHRSVSWYQQTPGQGLQFLFEYFSETQRNKGNFPGRFSGRQFSNSRSEMNVSTLELGDSALYLCASSFGQNEKLFFGSGTQLSVL.